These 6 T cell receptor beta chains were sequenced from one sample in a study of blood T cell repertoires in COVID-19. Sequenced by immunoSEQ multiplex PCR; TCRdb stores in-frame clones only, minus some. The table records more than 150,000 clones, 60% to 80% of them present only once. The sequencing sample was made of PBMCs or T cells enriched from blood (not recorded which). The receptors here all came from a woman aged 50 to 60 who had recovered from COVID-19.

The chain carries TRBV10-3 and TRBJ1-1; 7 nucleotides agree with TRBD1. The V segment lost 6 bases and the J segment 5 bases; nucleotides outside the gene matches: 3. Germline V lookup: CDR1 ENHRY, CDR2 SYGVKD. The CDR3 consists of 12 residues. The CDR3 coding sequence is TGTGCCATCAGCGGGACAGCAACTGAAGCTTTCTTT. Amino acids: CAISGTATEAFF.

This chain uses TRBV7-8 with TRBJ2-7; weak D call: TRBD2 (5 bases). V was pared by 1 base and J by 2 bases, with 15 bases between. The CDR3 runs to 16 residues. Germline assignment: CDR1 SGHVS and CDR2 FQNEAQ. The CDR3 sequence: CASSLGGPGSPYEQYF. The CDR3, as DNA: TGTGCCAGCAGCTTAGGGGGTCCGGGATCTCCCTACGAGCAGTACTTC.

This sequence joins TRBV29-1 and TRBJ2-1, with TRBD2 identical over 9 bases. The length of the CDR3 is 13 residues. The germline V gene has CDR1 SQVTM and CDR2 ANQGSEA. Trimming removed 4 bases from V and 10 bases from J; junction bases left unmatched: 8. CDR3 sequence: CSVGLAGDGEQFF. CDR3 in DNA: TGCAGCGTTGGTTTAGCGGGAGACGGGGAGCAGTTCTTC.

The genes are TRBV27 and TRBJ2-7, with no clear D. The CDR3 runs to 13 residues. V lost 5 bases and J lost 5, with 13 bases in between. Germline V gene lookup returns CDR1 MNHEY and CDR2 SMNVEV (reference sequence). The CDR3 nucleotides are TGTGCCAGCAGTAATCTAGTTAGTGACGAGCAGTACTTC. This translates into CASSNLVSDEQYF.

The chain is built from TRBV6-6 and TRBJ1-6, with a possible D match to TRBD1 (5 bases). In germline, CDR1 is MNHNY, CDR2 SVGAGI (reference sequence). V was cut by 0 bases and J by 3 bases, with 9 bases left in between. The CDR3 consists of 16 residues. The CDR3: CASSYSTVLYNSPLHF. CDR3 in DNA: TGTGCCAGCAGTTACTCGACAGTTCTCTATAATTCACCCCTCCACTTT.

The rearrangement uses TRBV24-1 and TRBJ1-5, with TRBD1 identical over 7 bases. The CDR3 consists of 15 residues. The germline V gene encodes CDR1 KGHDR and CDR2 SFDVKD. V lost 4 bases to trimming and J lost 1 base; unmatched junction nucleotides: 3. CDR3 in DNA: TGTGCCACCAGTGACGTGACAGGGAGCAATCAGCCCCAGCATTTT. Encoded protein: CATSDVTGSNQPQHF.